Listed below are T cell receptor beta chains from one sample, sequenced in a study of blood T cells in healthy people across ages. A single record per CDR3 protein comes from TCRdb applying MiXCR to the 5' RACE reads. The table shows 920,000 or so distinct CDR3 sequences, with 40% to 45% occurring only once. The sample was blood. Receptor source: a woman aged 60-75 years in good health. CDR3s leave out the opening cysteine and the closing phenylalanine or tryptophan.

v_call: TRBV7-2
j_call: TRBJ2-5
cdr3_aa: ASSQLAGGFQETQY

v_call: TRBV28
j_call: TRBJ2-3
cdr3_aa: ASSLTGGIGIGTDTQY

v_call: TRBV12-3/TRBV12-4
j_call: TRBJ2-5
cdr3_aa: ASSLGVVGTGSQETQY

v_call: TRBV24-1
j_call: TRBJ2-2
cdr3_aa: ATSDLGLLAGGNTGELF

v_call: TRBV27
j_call: TRBJ2-7
cdr3_aa: ASSPGRTGGIDEQY

v_call: TRBV15
j_call: TRBJ2-7
cdr3_aa: ATSRDAIYEQY

v_call: TRBV24-1
j_call: TRBJ2-1
cdr3_aa: ATSAASGRNGSYNEQF

v_call: TRBV9
j_call: TRBJ2-1
cdr3_aa: ASSDLRAGGRYNEQF

v_call: TRBV29-1
j_call: TRBJ1-5
cdr3_aa: SVGTRNQPQH

v_call: TRBV2
j_call: TRBJ2-1
cdr3_aa: ASSERSGGDNEQF

v_call: TRBV6-5
j_call: TRBJ2-1
cdr3_aa: ASSFPNLGF

v_call: TRBV29-1
j_call: TRBJ2-1
cdr3_aa: SVEGSRRTSGRGGSYNEQF

v_call: TRBV4-1
j_call: TRBJ2-3
cdr3_aa: AREEISGPDTQY

v_call: TRBV4-1
j_call: TRBJ2-3
cdr3_aa: ASSQDGSGGGPTQY

v_call: TRBV7-9
j_call: TRBJ1-1
cdr3_aa: ASSSRTGNTEAF

v_call: TRBV20-1
j_call: TRBJ2-5
cdr3_aa: SARDSATHQETQY